This passage covers 30 T cell receptor beta chains from one sample sequenced in a study of blood T cell repertoires in COVID-19. Sequencing was performed with immunoSEQ multiplex PCR; in TCRdb, only in-frame clones are kept and a portion is missing. The sample holds about 210,000 clones, 70% to 90% seen once. The sequenced sample was peripheral blood. Receptors originate from a woman in her seventies with acute or convalescent COVID-19.

There are a few counts of this clone. This chain connects TRBV10-3 to TRBJ2-3; the match to TRBD2 covers 8 bases. From germline, CDR1 is ENHRY and CDR2 SYGVKD. This CDR3 is 13 amino acids long. V was clipped by 10 bases and J by 3 bases; unmatched bases: 6. The CDR3 loop is CATRGGGTDTQYF. DNA for the CDR3: TGTGCCACCCGGGGGGGAGGAACAGATACGCAGTATTTT.

The chain is built from TRBV10-3 and TRBJ1-1, with D possibly being TRBD1 (6 bases). Trimming left V 4 bases short and J 6 bases short, with 12 bases between. From germline, CDR1 is ENHRY and CDR2 SYGVKD. CDR3 length: 13 amino acids. In DNA form, the CDR3 reads TGTGCCATCAGTGCAGGGGACCCATCTGAAGCTTTCTTT. It codes for CAISAGDPSEAFF.

The V gene is TRBV28, the J gene TRBJ1-1, with D perhaps TRBD1 (5 bases). Germline assignment: CDR1 MDHEN and CDR2 SYDVKM. The V end was cut by 7 bases, the J end by 4 bases, with 7 bases between. This CDR3 region has 11 residues. CDR3 protein: CASKGFTEAFF. As DNA, the CDR3 is TGTGCCAGCAAGGGGTTCACTGAAGCTTTCTTT.

The chain uses TRBV24-1 and TRBJ2-5; 9 positions agree with TRBD1. J was trimmed by 3 bases and V by 4 bases; bases with no gene match: 8. CDR1 and CDR2 (germline): KGHDR, SFDVKD. The CDR3 is 16 residues long. The CDR3 protein is CATSDRAGTGKETQYF. The CDR3 DNA reads as TGTGCCACCAGTGACAGAGCCGGGACAGGGAAAGAGACCCAGTACTTC.

This chain connects TRBV28 to TRBJ1-2; D may be TRBD1 (6 bases). CDR1 is MDHEN, CDR2 SYDVKM, per germline. The CDR3 sequence is 14 residues long. The germline V and J ends were trimmed by 1 base and 4 bases, with 10 bases remaining between them. CDR3 sequence (DNA): TGTGCCAGCAGTTTATCTCGAGGGGGCTATGGCTACACCTTC. Translated, it gives CASSLSRGGYGYTF.

The rearrangement links TRBV5-1 to TRBJ2-3, with 9 bases matching TRBD1. The CDR3 is 15 amino acids. Germline V lookup: CDR1 SGHRS, CDR2 YFSETQ. J was trimmed by 5 bases and V by 3 bases; bases with no gene match: 7. The CDR3 bases are TGCGCCAGCAGCTGGGGGACAGGGAAAATAGATACGCAGTATTTT. This gives the protein CASSWGTGKIDTQYF.

This clone was observed a single time. This rearrangement joins TRBV9 to TRBJ2-5, with D perhaps TRBD1 (5 bases). V lost 0 bases and J 2 bases, leaving 14 bases between the germline ends. This CDR3 spans 16 amino acids. Germline V gene sequence: CDR1 SGDLS, CDR2 YYNGEE. The CDR3 DNA sequence: TGTGCCAGCAGCGTAGCCCCCTGGGGCCAACAAGAGACCCAGTACTTC. Its protein product is CASSVAPWGQQETQYF.

V is TRBV7-9 and J is TRBJ1-2, with D unclear. Germline values: CDR1 SEHNR, CDR2 FQNEAQ (reference sequence). Trimming took off 3 bases at V and 7 bases at J, with 18 bases between the two ends. The CDR3 extends over 15 amino acids. CDR3 coding DNA: TGTGCCAGCAGCTTCTTCTTAAGCCGGGAGGGTGGCTACACCTTC. Translated: CASSFFLSREGGYTF.

J is TRBJ1-4 and V is TRBV6-6; 7 bases line up with TRBD1. The J segment lost 0 bases and the V segment lost 1 base, leaving 2 bases of the junction unmatched. Germline V gene sequence: CDR1 MNHNY, CDR2 SVGAGI (reference sequence). CDR3 length equals 16 residues. The chain's CDR3 is CASSYYGQATNEKLFF. In DNA, the CDR3 is TGTGCCAGCAGTTACTATGGACAGGCAACTAATGAAAAACTGTTTTTT.

The chain links TRBV19 to TRBJ1-4, with unresolved D. Germline values: CDR1 LNHDA, CDR2 SQIVND (reference sequence). Trimming took off 5 bases at V and 5 bases at J, with 15 bases between the two ends. The CDR3 sequence is 15 residues long. The CDR3 nucleotides read TGTGCCAGTAGTTCTTGGACTCGGATGAATGAAAAACTGTTTTTT. Translated, it gives CASSSWTRMNEKLFF.

The rearrangement joins TRBV2 to TRBJ1-5; TRBD1 agrees at 7 bases. V dropped 2 bases and J dropped 7; count of bases not matched to a gene: 5. The germline CDR1 and CDR2 sequences are SNHLY and FYNNEI. The CDR3 covers 14 residues. The CDR3 region is CASSERGLWQPQHF. CDR3 coding DNA: TGTGCCAGCAGTGAAAGGGGGCTTTGGCAGCCCCAGCATTTT.

The chain joins TRBV18 to TRBJ1-1; a weak D match, TRBD1 (5 bases). Germline CDR1 KGHSH, CDR2 LQKENI. V was trimmed by 5 bases and J by 4 bases, leaving 14 bases between them. This CDR3 contains 14 residues. The DNA of the CDR3 is TGTGCCAGCTCAACTTCAGGGTTGGGCACTGAAGCTTTCTTT. Protein sequence: CASSTSGLGTEAFF.

This sequence joins TRBV9 and TRBJ2-2; TRBD2 matches 7 bases. CDR3 size: 15 residues. With V trimmed by 4 bases and J by 4 bases, 7 bases remained unmatched. The germline CDR1 and CDR2 sequences are SGDLS and YYNGEE. CDR3 nucleotides: TGTGCCAGCAGCTCAAGCGGGGTAGGCACCGGGGAGCTGTTTTTT. It yields the protein CASSSSGVGTGELFF.

This clone is a singleton in its sample. The CDR3 protein is CASSARGRMNTEAFF. For the CDR3, the DNA is TGTGCCAGCAGTGCCAGGGGGCGGATGAACACTGAAGCTTTCTTT. The chain has TRBV5-6 and TRBJ1-1, with 8 bases fitting TRBD1. V shed 5 bases, J shed 0 bases, and the junction held 6 bases outside the gene matches. Germline assignment: CDR1 SGHDT and CDR2 YYEEEE. The CDR3 runs to 15 residues.

The chain links TRBV7-2 to TRBJ2-1, with D perhaps matching TRBD2 (6 bases). Trimming removed 3 bases at V and 0 bases at J, with 9 bases between. This CDR3 is 15 amino acids long. Germline CDR1 SGHTA, CDR2 FQGNSA. Here the CDR3 DNA reads TGTGCCAGCAGCTTTGCGGGGAGCTCCTACAATGAGCAGTTCTTC. Encoded protein: CASSFAGSSYNEQFF.

A few counts support this clone. The genes are TRBV24-1 and TRBJ2-5, with a possible D match to TRBD2 (6 bases). V shed 7 bases and J shed 5 bases, with 13 bases lying between them. The CDR3 is 13 residues long. The germline CDR1 and CDR2 sequences are KGHDR and SFDVKD. CDR3 loop: CATRGLGGETQYF. Written as DNA, the CDR3 is TGTGCCACCAGGGGACTGGGTGGGGAGACCCAGTACTTC.

The chain recombines TRBV4-2 with TRBJ2-5; a weak D match, TRBD1 (6 bases). Germline CDR1 reads LGHNA; CDR2 reads YNFKEQ. Trimming removed 1 base at V and 5 bases at J, with 14 bases between. CDR3 length: 15 amino acids. DNA for the CDR3: TGTGCCAGCAGCCAAGCGGCAGGGGCAGGGGAGACCCAGTACTTC. Translating gives CASSQAAGAGETQYF.

The genes are TRBV9 and TRBJ2-2; the D gene is possibly TRBD2 (5 bases). The germline V gene encodes CDR1 SGDLS and CDR2 YYNGEE. The CDR3 consists of 15 residues. Trimming stripped 4 bases from V and 2 bases from J, with 12 bases between. The CDR3 DNA reads as TGTGCCAGCAGCCACCGGACTCGTAACACCGGGGAGCTGTTTTTT. This encodes CASSHRTRNTGELFF.

V gene TRBV6-5 combines with J gene TRBJ1-4; unclear D gene. CDR3 length: 14 amino acids. Trimming removed 6 bases from V and 4 bases from J, with 12 bases in between. Germline V gene sequence: CDR1 MNHEY, CDR2 SVGAGI. The CDR3 here is CASSPGSYNEKLFF. The CDR3 nucleotides are TGTGCCAGCAGCCCGGGATCCTATAATGAAAAACTGTTTTTT.

The rearrangement joins TRBV3-1 (or the pseudogene TRBV3-2) to TRBJ2-3; 9 nucleotides agree with TRBD2. After removal of 0 bases from V and 3 bases from J, the junction contained 4 bases not matched to a gene. The germline CDR1 and CDR2 sequences are LGHDT and YNNKEL (reference sequence). The length of the CDR3 is 16 residues. The CDR3 spells CASSQDPGLATDTQYF. In DNA, the CDR3 is TGTGCCAGCAGCCAAGATCCGGGACTAGCTACAGATACGCAGTATTTT.

The genes are TRBV6-6 and TRBJ2-6, with a weak D call TRBD2 (6 bases). There are 15 residues in the CDR3. Germline V CDR1 and CDR2: MNHNY, SVGAGI (reference sequence). Between the trimmed V and J ends, which lost 4 bases and 2 bases, there was a span of 9 bases. The CDR3 spells CASSLGGTGANVLTF. The CDR3 DNA reads TGTGCCAGCAGTTTGGGGGGAACTGGGGCCAACGTCCTGACTTTC.

The rearrangement joins TRBV12-3 or TRBV12-4 to TRBJ1-2; unclear D gene. V was cut by 1 base and J by 10 bases, with 13 bases left in between. This CDR3 is 13 amino acids long. CDR3 DNA sequence: TGTGCCAGCAGTTTAGGCGGCCTGGCTGACTACACCTTC. This sequence encodes CASSLGGLADYTF.

The count of this clone is one. The V gene is TRBV9, the J gene TRBJ2-3; 8 bases agree with TRBD1. V dropped 4 bases and J dropped 0; count of bases not matched to a gene: 10. The germline gives CDR1 SGDLS, CDR2 YYNGEE. The CDR3 runs 17 residues. The CDR3 loop reads CASSFPRTGPSTDTQYF. In nucleotides, the CDR3 is TGTGCCAGCAGCTTCCCCCGGACAGGGCCTAGCACAGATACGCAGTATTTT.

This chain joins TRBV6-5 and TRBJ1-1; tentatively, D is TRBD1 (5 bases). V was shortened by 0 bases and J by 2 bases, with 10 bases between the two germline ends. CDR3 length equals 15 residues. Looked up from germline, CDR1 is MNHEY and CDR2 is SVGAGI. The CDR3: CASSYSTEFNTEAFF. In DNA, the CDR3 is TGTGCCAGCAGTTACTCGACAGAATTTAACACTGAAGCTTTCTTT.

The chain employs TRBV29-1 and TRBJ1-3; perhaps TRBD1 as D (5 bases). Germline V CDR1 and CDR2: SQVTM, ANQGSEA. V was clipped by 6 bases and J by 0 bases, with 12 bases between them. CDR3 size: 14 residues. CDR3 region: CSVYGTLSGNTIYF. The CDR3 DNA reads TGCAGCGTCTACGGGACTCTCTCTGGAAACACCATATATTTT.

This chain uses TRBV7-9 with TRBJ1-4; D is possibly TRBD1 (6 bases). Germline-derived CDR1 and CDR2 are SEHNR and FQNEAQ (reference sequence). V lost 3 bases and J 5 bases, leaving 7 bases between the germline ends. CDR3 size: 13 residues. This CDR3 is CASSFTGNEKLFF. The CDR3 nucleotides read TGTGCCAGCAGCTTTACAGGGAATGAAAAACTGTTTTTT.

The chain combines TRBV11-3 with TRBJ2-7, with 9 bases lining up with TRBD1. The germline CDR1 and CDR2 sequences are SGHNT and YENEEA. CDR3 length: 17 residues. With 5 bases clipped from V and 3 bases from J, the junction kept 14 bases outside the gene matches. Here the CDR3 reads CASSNLLDRGFNYEQYF. The CDR3 DNA is TGTGCCAGCAGCAATCTCCTAGACAGGGGGTTTAACTACGAGCAGTACTTC.

This clone has only a few counts. The J gene is TRBJ1-4, the V gene TRBV4-1; the D gene is possibly TRBD1 (6 bases). Germline values: CDR1 MGHRA, CDR2 YSYEKL. V lost 0 bases and J lost 4, with 9 bases in between. CDR3 length: 15 residues. As DNA, the CDR3 is TGCGCCAGCAGCCAAGAAGACAGGAATAATGAAAAACTGTTTTTT. Translating gives CASSQEDRNNEKLFF.

The chain uses TRBV6-5 and TRBJ2-7, with D possibly matching TRBD1 (5 bases). From germline, CDR1 is MNHEY and CDR2 SVGAGI. The CDR3 contains 12 residues. V lost 6 bases, J lost 6 bases, and 12 bases lay in between. CDR3 coding DNA: TGTGCCAGCAGGGCAGGGTTTGGCGAGCAGTACTTC. Residues: CASRAGFGEQYF.

The chain couples TRBV18 to TRBJ1-1; D might be TRBD1 (5 bases). V was clipped by 0 bases and J by 0 bases, with 8 bases between them. CDR3 length: 15 residues. CDR1 KGHSH and CDR2 LQKENI come from the germline V gene. Here the CDR3 DNA reads TGTGCCAGCTCACCACCCAGGGCAGTGAACACTGAAGCTTTCTTT. This codes for CASSPPRAVNTEAFF.